The text below deals with one TCR beta chain. The CDR3 contains 12 residues. V lost 3 bases, J lost 12 bases, and 11 bases lay in between. Germline-derived CDR1 and CDR2 are LGHNA and YNFKEQ. The data were obtained in a study of beta chain features in type 1 diabetes. Expressed TCRB transcripts got sequenced, as all isolated RNA was reverse transcribed. Sequencing used immunoSEQ multiplex PCR; TCRdb keeps in-frame clones, though not all of them. Among roughly 450,000 clones listed, over 9.5% were seen once. Over 98% purity was reached by all sorted populations. The V gene is TRBV4-2, the J gene TRBJ1-4; D ambiguous. Sequenced material: naive CD4+ T cells from blood. This TCR came from a woman between 18 and 29 years old in good health. The CDR3 spells CASSQTSSELFF. CDR3 DNA: TGTGCCAGCAGCCAGACCTCCTCCGAACTGTTTTTT.